What follows are 13 T cell receptor beta chains derived from one specimen sequenced in a study of blood T cell repertoires in COVID-19. Sequencing used immunoSEQ multiplex PCR; TCRdb keeps in-frame clones, though not all of them. The table has about 140,000 clones, over 60% seen once. What was sequenced was peripheral blood. The receptors come from a man aged 50 or older with acute or convalescent COVID-19.

The sample holds one count of this clone. This chain's CDR3 is CASSSRRGSGELFF. In DNA form, the CDR3 reads TGTGCCAGCAGCTCCAGGCGGGGGAGCGGGGAGCTGTTTTTT. The J gene is TRBJ2-2, the V gene TRBV11-3; 7 bases line up with TRBD2. Per the germline V gene, CDR1 is SGHNT and CDR2 is YENEEA. Trimming at V came to 4 bases and at J to 7 bases, leaving 6 bases not matched to a gene. The CDR3 loop spans 14 amino acids. The whole variable domain, filled in from reference TRBV11-3 and TRBJ2-2, reads EAGVVQSPRYKIIEKKQPVAFWCNPISGHNTLYWYLQNLGQGPELLIRYENEEAVDDSQLPKDRFSAERLKGVDSTLKIQPAELGDSAVYLCASSSRRGSGELFFGEGSRLTVL.

The V call is TRBV27, the J call TRBJ2-1; TRBD1 aligns across 9 bases. V was pared by 2 bases and J by 9 bases, with 17 bases of the junction left unmatched. Germline CDR1 is MNHEY and CDR2 is SMNVEV (reference sequence). The CDR3 length is 18 residues. The CDR3 region has the DNA TGTGCCAGCAGTTTACTAGTAATCCCCGGGACAGGGATGGGTGAGCAGTTCTTC. Amino acid sequence: CASSLLVIPGTGMGEQFF.

The rearrangement joins TRBV19 to TRBJ1-4, with D maybe TRBD1 (5 bases). The CDR3 has 13 amino acids. Germline CDR1 is LNHDA and CDR2 is SQIVND (reference sequence). Trimming took 5 bases from V and 12 from J, leaving 16 bases between them. The CDR3 region is CASSSDIIGELFF. The CDR3 coding sequence is TGTGCCAGTAGTTCGGACATCATTGGGGAACTGTTTTTT.

The chain combines TRBV30 with TRBJ1-1; the match to TRBD1 covers 7 bases. The CDR3 contains 14 residues. After removal of 0 bases from V and 3 bases from J, the junction contained 4 bases not matched to a gene. Germline CDR1 reads GTSNPN; CDR2 reads SVGIG (reference sequence). CDR3 amino acids: CAWSVRQGDTEAFF. CDR3 in DNA: TGTGCCTGGAGTGTACGGCAGGGGGACACTGAAGCTTTCTTT.

The chain employs TRBV2 and TRBJ2-7; 7 nucleotides agree with TRBD1. With 5 bases clipped from V and 3 bases from J, the junction kept 4 bases outside the gene matches. CDR3 length: 13 residues. CDR1 is SNHLY and CDR2 is FYNNEI in the germline V gene. The CDR3 region is CASSRDSNYEQYV. The CDR3 DNA is TGTGCCAGCAGTAGGGACAGCAACTACGAGCAGTACGTC.

V and J are TRBV11-2 and TRBJ1-2, with 8 bases fitting TRBD1. The CDR3 contains 15 residues. The germline V gene encodes CDR1 SGHAT and CDR2 FQNNGV. V gave up 5 bases and J gave up 3 bases; unmatched junction bases: 8. CDR3: CASSPGGVGHYGYTF. The CDR3 bases are TGTGCCAGCAGCCCAGGGGGCGTAGGCCACTATGGCTACACCTTC.

The V gene is TRBV6-5, the J gene TRBJ1-1; 8 bases line up with TRBD1. The CDR3 sequence is 15 residues long. Germline assignment: CDR1 MNHEY and CDR2 SVGAGI. V dropped 5 bases and J dropped 4; count of bases not matched to a gene: 9. The CDR3, as DNA: TGTGCCAGCAGTCGAAACCAGGGGGCGATCACTGAAGCTTTCTTT. Protein product: CASSRNQGAITEAFF.

Remarks on this clone: Other DNA variants within this sample encode the same CDR3. The chain employs TRBV18 and TRBJ2-7; D is unclear. Deletions cut 2 bases from V and 2 bases from J, with 10 bases between. Germline V gene sequence: CDR1 KGHSH, CDR2 LQKENI. The CDR3 runs 14 residues. The CDR3 nucleotides are TGTGCCAGCTCACCAGGGCTGACCACCTACGAGCAGTACTTC. Its protein is CASSPGLTTYEQYF. Together with reference TRBV18 and TRBJ2-7, the CDR3 gives the full variable domain: NAGVMQNPRHLVRRRGQEARLRCSPMKGHSHVYWYRQLPEEGLKFMVYLQKENIIDESGMPKERFSAEFPKEGPSILRIQQVVRGDSAAYFCASSPGLTTYEQYFGPGTRLTVT.

The V gene is TRBV9, the J gene TRBJ2-3; 7 bases line up with TRBD1. CDR1 and CDR2 (germline): SGDLS, YYNGEE. CDR3 length: 15 residues. J was trimmed by 3 bases and V by 0 bases; bases with no gene match: 4. The CDR3 protein is CASSVGQGGTDTQYF. The CDR3 DNA reads TGTGCCAGCAGCGTAGGACAGGGTGGTACAGATACGCAGTATTTT.

This chain uses TRBV19 with TRBJ1-5; TRBD1 matches at 10 bases. J was trimmed by 4 bases and V by 8 bases; bases with no gene match: 5. Germline assignment: CDR1 LNHDA and CDR2 SQIVND (reference sequence). The CDR3 contains 14 residues. The CDR3 DNA reads TGTGCCAGTGTAGACAGGGGGCCAAATCAGCCCCAGCATTTT. It codes for CASVDRGPNQPQHF.

V is TRBV29-1 and J is TRBJ2-3, with TRBD1 identical over 10 bases. V shed 1 base, J shed 2 bases, and the junction held 6 bases outside the gene matches. CDR3 size: 16 residues. Germline V CDR1 and CDR2: SQVTM, ANQGSEA. The CDR3 DNA reads as TGCAGCGTTGAAGGGGGAGGGACAGGGGACACAGATACGCAGTATTTT. It translates to CSVEGGGTGDTDTQYF.

V and J are TRBV5-6 and TRBJ1-5; TRBD1 might be the D (6 bases). Germline CDR1 SGHDT, CDR2 YYEEEE. The V end lost 4 bases, the J end lost 5 bases, and 16 bases lay between the germline ends. This CDR3 comprises 15 residues. The DNA of the CDR3 is TGTGCCAGCAGCAAGTCGTATTCAGGGGATCAGCCCCAGCATTTT. Its protein product is CASSKSYSGDQPQHF.

V gene TRBV29-1 combines with J gene TRBJ2-6; 11 bases fit TRBD1. The CDR3 extends over 16 amino acids. Germline assignment: CDR1 SQVTM and CDR2 ANQGSEA. J gave up 4 bases and V 4 bases, and 6 bases lay outside the gene matches. This CDR3 reads CSVAGQGAYGANVLTF. CDR3 nucleotides: TGCAGCGTTGCAGGACAGGGGGCGTACGGGGCCAACGTCCTGACTTTC.